This T cell receptor beta chain emerged from a study of OX40 agonist ivuxolimab in advanced cancers. Generated by immunoSEQ multiplex PCR, the TCRdb table keeps only in-frame clones and is missing some. The table has roughly 67,000 clones, over 80% seen once. The germline V and J ends were trimmed by 5 bases and 4 bases, with 13 bases remaining between them. The CDR3 totals 14 residues. CDR1 is SEHNR, CDR2 FQNEAQ, per germline (reference sequence). Details on this clone: The target antigen is unknown.

Whole-study findings and limits: The study observed clonal expansion of CD4+ and CD8+ blood T cells by week 6 at 0.1 to 3.0 mg/kg.

The chain combines TRBV7-9 with TRBJ2-3, with D maybe TRBD2 (6 bases). This clonotype was sampled from an adult with an advanced solid tumor such as melanoma, head and neck, liver or kidney cancer. The input for sequencing was CD4+ or CD8+ T cells sorted from blood, taken in a trial of the OX40 agonist ivuxolimab. The CDR3 sequence: CASSPGTDSDTQYF. Here the CDR3 DNA reads TGTGCCAGCAGCCCGGGGACTGACTCAGATACGCAGTATTTT.